The 12 T cell receptor beta chains presented below share a single source sample, sequenced in a study of cytomegalovirus exposure and HLA in healthy donors. It was with 60 Vbeta and 13 Jbeta primers that the PCR ran. The table came from immunoSEQ multiplex PCR; TCRdb's copy has only in-frame clones and leaves some out. Of about 190,000 clones listed, 70% to 90% are singletons. Material: PBMCs. The receptors stem from a woman aged 25-40 years in good health and CMV-seronegative.

This chain joins TRBV28 and TRBJ2-7; 8 bases are a match to TRBD2. Unmatched junction bases numbered 8, after V lost 7 bases and J lost 0 bases. There are 15 residues in the CDR3. Germline V lookup: CDR1 MDHEN, CDR2 SYDVKM. CDR3 sequence: CASTILAGHSYEQYF. The CDR3 DNA sequence: TGTGCCAGCACCATCTTAGCGGGGCACTCCTACGAGCAGTACTTC.

This clone appeared a single time. This chain connects TRBV7-9 to TRBJ2-5; 7 bases are a match to TRBD1. The trim removed 7 bases at V and 5 bases at J, leaving 7 bases unmatched. Germline CDR1 and CDR2: SEHNR and FQNEAQ (reference sequence). The length of the CDR3 is 13 residues. In DNA, the CDR3 is TGTGCCAGCATCGAGGGGGCGATGGAGACCCAGTACTTC. Translating gives CASIEGAMETQYF.

The chain recombines TRBV6-1 with TRBJ1-1, with D possibly being TRBD1 (5 bases). This CDR3 has 13 residues. Trimming took 4 bases from V and 5 from J, leaving 11 bases between them. The germline CDR1 and CDR2 sequences are MNHNS and SASEGT. The CDR3 nucleotides are TGTGCCAGCAGTGGCAGGGTTGAAACTGAAGCTTTCTTT. It yields the protein CASSGRVETEAFF.

The CDR3 DNA reads as TGTGCCAGCAGTTTGGGCCATAGCACAGATACGCAGTATTTT. Its protein product is CASSLGHSTDTQYF. The chain links TRBV27 to TRBJ2-3; D is unclear. Trimming pared 3 bases from V and 0 bases from J, leaving 7 bases between. Germline values: CDR1 MNHEY, CDR2 SMNVEV (reference sequence). CDR3 length: 14 residues.

The gene calls are TRBV6-1 and TRBJ1-1; 7 positions match TRBD1. The V segment lost 4 bases and the J segment 4 bases; nucleotides outside the gene matches: 6. There are 14 residues in the CDR3. Germline V gene sequence: CDR1 MNHNS, CDR2 SASEGT. Here the CDR3 reads CASSGQGGRTEAFF. As DNA, the CDR3 is TGTGCCAGCAGTGGACAGGGAGGACGCACTGAAGCTTTCTTT.

In its sample, this clone was seen a few times. For the CDR3, the DNA is TGTGCCAGCAGCTACAGCCCAGGTTGGGCCAACGTCCTGACTTTC. It translates to CASSYSPGWANVLTF. The rearrangement uses TRBV5-4 and TRBJ2-6; D remains unclear. Trimming took off 3 bases at V and 5 bases at J, with 12 bases between the two ends. Germline CDR1 and CDR2: SGHNT and YYREEE (reference sequence). The CDR3 runs to 15 residues.

To note about this clone: The sample has other DNA sequences that encode this CDR3 too. This sequence joins TRBV27 and TRBJ2-1; D perhaps matches TRBD1 (6 bases). The CDR3 has 13 residues. CDR1 is MNHEY, CDR2 SMNVEV, per germline (reference sequence). V was cut by 8 bases and J by 3 bases, with 11 bases left in between. The CDR3, as DNA: TGTGCCAGCTCTGACAGGAGCTACAATGAGCAGTTCTTC. The encoded protein is CASSDRSYNEQFF.

The chain is built from TRBV6-1 and TRBJ1-1, with D perhaps TRBD1 (6 bases). CDR1 is MNHNS, CDR2 SASEGT, per germline. Trimming left V 3 bases short and J 1 base short, with 9 bases between. The CDR3 length is 14 residues. CDR3 sequence (DNA): TGTGCCAGCAGTGAGGGACATTCGAACACTGAAGCTTTCTTT. The encoded protein is CASSEGHSNTEAFF.

This chain joins TRBV5-6 and TRBJ2-3, with 15 nucleotides matching TRBD2. The CDR3 extends over 16 amino acids. V shed 1 base and J 5 bases; nucleotides not matched to a gene: 2. Germline V gene data show CDR1 as SGHDT and CDR2 as YYEEEE. CDR3 coding DNA: TGTGCCAGCAGCTTGCGGGGACTAGCGGGAGGAGATACGCAGTATTTT. Its protein product is CASSLRGLAGGDTQYF.

The rearrangement uses TRBV4-1 and TRBJ2-5; maybe TRBD2 (5 bases). Looked up from germline, CDR1 is MGHRA and CDR2 is YSYEKL. The CDR3 covers 14 residues. Trimming left V 4 bases short and J 1 base short, with 10 bases between. The CDR3 nucleotides read TGCGCCAGCAGCCTCCACGGGGTCCAAGAGACCCAGTACTTC. Translating it yields CASSLHGVQETQYF.

This chain joins TRBV29-1 and TRBJ2-5; 8 bases map to TRBD2. CDR3 size: 14 residues. Per germline, CDR1 SQVTM and CDR2 ANQGSEA. Germline trimming cut 4 bases from V and 2 bases from J; bases unmatched to any gene: 6. The CDR3 nucleotides are TGCAGCGTTGGGGGACTAGAGGTTCAAGAGACCCAGTACTTC. Amino acids: CSVGGLEVQETQYF. Filled out from reference TRBV29-1 and TRBJ2-5, the complete variable domain reads SAVISQKPSRDICQRGTSLTIQCQVDSQVTMMFWYRQQPGQSLTLIATANQGSEATYESGFVIDKFPISRPNLTFSTLTVSNMSPEDSSIYLCSVGGLEVQETQYFGPGTRLLVL.

Written as DNA, the CDR3 is TGTGCCAGCGCGGGGGGCGGGGGGAAATACAATGAGCAGTTCTTC. This translates into CASAGGGGKYNEQFF. The chain combines TRBV11-1 with TRBJ2-1; 8 positions match TRBD2. CDR3 length equals 15 residues. V was clipped by 8 bases and J by 4 bases; unmatched bases: 10. The germline V gene has CDR1 SGHAT and CDR2 FQDESV (reference sequence).